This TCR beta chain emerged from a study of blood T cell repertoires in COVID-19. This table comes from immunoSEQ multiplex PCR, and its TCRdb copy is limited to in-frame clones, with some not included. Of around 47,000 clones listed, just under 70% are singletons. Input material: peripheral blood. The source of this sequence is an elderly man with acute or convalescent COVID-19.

This chain's CDR3 is CASSQDQGGRGDNEQFF. DNA of the CDR3: TGCGCCAGCAGCCAAGATCAGGGCGGGAGAGGTGACAATGAGCAGTTCTTC. The gene calls are TRBV4-3 and TRBJ2-1, with TRBD2 matching over 7 bases. The CDR3 length is 17 residues. The germline V gene encodes CDR1 LGHNA and CDR2 YSLEER. The J segment lost 5 bases and the V segment lost 0 bases, leaving 10 bases of the junction unmatched.